One sample yielded the 5 T cell receptor beta chains listed below, sequenced in a study of shared clonotypes between healthy human individuals. Data came from immunoSEQ multiplex PCR; TCRdb stores just in-frame clones and leaves some out. The profile shows 2 million to 2.5 million clones, 85% to 95% of them singletons. Sample: naive CD4+ T cells from PBMCs. Subset given: CD45RA+ positively selected. Every receptor here comes from a man aged 18-30 years in good health. Some clones in this sample may be carry-over from other donors' samples.

This sequence joins TRBV9 and TRBJ2-7, with 8 bases lining up with TRBD2. Per the germline V gene, CDR1 is SGDLS and CDR2 is YYNGEE. The CDR3 contains 16 residues. Trimming cost V 0 bases and J 5 bases; bases outside gene matches: 10. CDR3 protein: CASSVALTGGFNEQYF. In DNA, the CDR3 is TGTGCCAGCAGCGTAGCCCTAACGGGAGGGTTCAACGAGCAGTACTTC. Together with reference TRBV9 and TRBJ2-7, the CDR3 gives the full variable domain: DSGVTQTPKHLITATGQRVTLRCSPRSGDLSVYWYQQSLDQGLQFLIQYYNGEERAKGNILERFSAQQFPDLHSELNLSSLELGDSALYFCASSVALTGGFNEQYFGPGTRLTVT.

This chain uses TRBV18 with TRBJ1-5, with D hard to call. The CDR3 spans 16 residues. Germline CDR1 reads KGHSH; CDR2 reads LQKENI. Trimming stripped 3 bases from V and 6 bases from J, with 18 bases between. In nucleotides, the CDR3 is TGTGCCAGCTCACCTAGGCGGACGGAAATTAGTCAGCCCCAGCATTTT. It translates to CASSPRRTEISQPQHF. Complete variable domain (other parts from reference TRBV18 and TRBJ1-5): NAGVMQNPRHLVRRRGQEARLRCSPMKGHSHVYWYRQLPEEGLKFMVYLQKENIIDESGMPKERFSAEFPKEGPSILRIQQVVRGDSAAYFCASSPRRTEISQPQHFGDGTRLSIL.

V is TRBV27 and J is TRBJ2-7, with 7 bases lining up with TRBD1. The CDR3 spans 14 residues. V was clipped by 5 bases and J by 2 bases; unmatched bases: 6. Germline values: CDR1 MNHEY, CDR2 SMNVEV (reference sequence). The CDR3 DNA reads as TGTGCCAGCAGTGTAAGACAGGGCCCCTACGAGCAGTACTTC. Its translation: CASSVRQGPYEQYF.

Concerning this clone itself: This CDR3 is also generated by other DNA sequences in the sample. CDR3 DNA sequence: TGCGCCAGCAGCGGGACTGGTGACTATGGCTACACCTTC. Translation: CASSGTGDYGYTF. The chain links TRBV5-1 to TRBJ1-2, with D maybe TRBD1 (5 bases). Germline CDR1 SGHRS, CDR2 YFSETQ. CDR3 length: 13 amino acids. The V gene lost 4 bases and the J gene lost 3 bases, with 10 bases spanning the gap.

The chain is built from TRBV18 and TRBJ1-2; D may be TRBD1 (6 bases). Per the germline V gene, CDR1 is KGHSH and CDR2 is LQKENI. The CDR3 totals 15 residues. V was pared by 6 bases and J by 4 bases, with 18 bases between. The CDR3 protein is CASSQRWGPTYGYTF. The CDR3 nucleotides are TGTGCCAGCTCCCAGCGCTGGGGGCCTACCTATGGCTACACCTTC.